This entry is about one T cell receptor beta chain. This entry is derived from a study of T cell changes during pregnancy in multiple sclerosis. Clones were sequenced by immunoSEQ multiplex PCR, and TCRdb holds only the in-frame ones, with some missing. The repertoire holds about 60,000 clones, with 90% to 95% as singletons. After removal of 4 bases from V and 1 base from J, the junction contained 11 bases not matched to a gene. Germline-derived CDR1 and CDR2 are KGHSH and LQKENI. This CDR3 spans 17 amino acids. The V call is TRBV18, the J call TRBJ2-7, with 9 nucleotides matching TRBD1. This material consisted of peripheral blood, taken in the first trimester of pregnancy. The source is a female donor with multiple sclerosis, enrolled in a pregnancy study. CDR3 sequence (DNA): TGTGCCAGCTCACTGGGACAGGGTATTGATTGGTCCTACGAGCAGTACTTC. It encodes CASSLGQGIDWSYEQYF.